This T cell receptor (beta chain) was obtained from a study of blood T cell repertoires in COVID-19. About the research overall: COVID-19 samples from acute and convalescent phases originated in the United States, Italy and Spain. T cells, B-cell-depleted T cells, or PBMCs supplied cDNA or gDNA.

Original processing notes: Amplified reference gene primers provided the basis for estimating nucleated cell counts. Clones were read by immunoSEQ multiplex PCR, and TCRdb kept only the in-frame ones, dropping some. That table is the source of V, J and clone size, and D and trimming were worked out from the DNA. The profile covers over 200,000 clones, with 88% appearing a single time and around 0.67% taken by the ten largest. Trimming took off 0 bases at V and 0 bases at J, with 12 bases between the two ends. Germline CDR1 and CDR2: LGHNA and YSLEER. This CDR3 has 17 residues. V is TRBV4-3 and J is TRBJ1-5, with D maybe TRBD1 (5 bases). The sample was peripheral blood. The clonotype was recovered from a human donor in a cohort sampled during active COVID-19. In DNA, the CDR3 is TGCGCCAGCAGCCAAGATGTCAGGACATATAGCAATCAGCCCCAGCATTTT. Amino acids: CASSQDVRTYSNQPQHF.